This entry concerns a single T cell receptor beta chain. It lacks a known antigen. No clone much larger than this one lies a single base away; base qualities are absent. Library preparation used RT-PCR. The instrument was a NextSeq 550. TCRdb applied fastp at Q25 and MiXCR to the public reads, then kept only in-frame beta chains. When rows share a CDR3 protein, they turn into one entry using the most common DNA and genes. The sample table holds around 90,000 distinct CDR3 sequences, of which approximately 49% were seen once. The ten top clones hold 61% of the sample. This entry comes from a study of patients and donors after allogeneic stem cell transplantation (dated by TCRdb to 2020 to 2022). The CDR1 and CDR2 encoded by the germline V gene are WSHSY and SAAADI. The CDR3, cysteine through phenylalanine, is 18 amino acids long. The kept DNA is CDR3 alone, 54 bases in frame from the first base. V is shortened by 1 base, J by 0 bases, and the region joining them spans 18 bases.

This clonotype was sampled from a human donor who was either an allogeneic HSCT recipient or a stem cell or donor lymphocyte infusion donor (not recorded which). It is not recorded whose cells these are; they may come from a transplant donor. The sequence joins TRBV10-2 to TRBJ1-1; a tentative D match to TRBD1 spans 5 bases. Sample: blood, either unsorted or a sorted T cell fraction (not recorded which). The CDR3 amino acid sequence is: CASSEYRGLRAMNTEAFF. The DNA is TGCGCCAGCAGTGAGTATCGGGGCTTGAGGGCCATGAACACTGAAGCTTTCTTT.